These 5 T cell receptor beta chains share one sample of origin, sequenced in a study of blood T cell repertoires in COVID-19. TCRdb keeps only in-frame clones here, not all; method: immunoSEQ multiplex PCR. Of roughly 59,000 clones listed, 76% are singletons. Sequencing input: peripheral blood. The receptor source for this set is a woman in her forties or fifties with active or convalescent COVID-19.

The rearrangement uses TRBV5-6 and TRBJ2-1; 12 positions match TRBD2. Germline values: CDR1 SGHDT, CDR2 YYEEEE. Germline trimming cut 0 bases from V and 7 bases from J; bases unmatched to any gene: 2. This CDR3 spans 15 amino acids. DNA for the CDR3: TGTGCCAGCAGCTTGGCTCTAGCGGGAGGGAATGAGCAGTTCTTC. Translated: CASSLALAGGNEQFF. The entire variable domain, with the rest obtained from reference TRBV5-6 and TRBJ2-1, is as follows: DAGVTQSPTHLIKTRGQQVTLRCSPKSGHDTVSWYQQALGQGPQFIFQYYEEEERQRGNFPDRFSGHQFPNYSSELNVNALLLGDSALYLCASSLALAGGNEQFFGPGTRLTVL.

The chain recombines TRBV6-6 with TRBJ1-2, with 8 positions matching TRBD1. The germline V gene encodes CDR1 MNHNY and CDR2 SVGAGI (reference sequence). J was trimmed by 3 bases and V by 5 bases; bases with no gene match: 2. CDR3 length: 13 residues. CDR3 in amino acids: CASSPTGDYGYTF. The CDR3 DNA reads as TGTGCCAGCAGTCCGACAGGGGACTATGGCTACACCTTC.

The rearrangement joins TRBV4-1 to TRBJ2-5, with TRBD2 matching over 8 bases. Trimming at V came to 1 base and at J to 4 bases, leaving 8 bases not matched to a gene. The CDR3 extends over 16 amino acids. CDR1 and CDR2 from the germline V gene are MGHRA and YSYEKL. The CDR3 loop is CASSQAPPGGAETQYF. CDR3 coding DNA: TGCGCCAGCAGCCAAGCCCCTCCCGGGGGGGCAGAGACCCAGTACTTC.

The chain is built from TRBV18 and TRBJ1-5, with TRBD1 matching 8 bases. CDR1 and CDR2 (germline): KGHSH, LQKENI. Trimming removed 6 bases from V and 7 bases from J; junction bases left unmatched: 5. This CDR3 contains 13 residues. This CDR3 reads CASSSDRAQPQHF. The DNA of the CDR3 is TGTGCCAGCTCTTCGGACAGGGCACAGCCCCAGCATTTT.

The chain uses TRBV7-6 and TRBJ1-1; 8 bases align to TRBD1. The V gene's germline CDR1 is SGHVS and CDR2 FNYEAQ. The CDR3 sequence is 18 residues long. The junction had 11 bases not matched to a gene; V was cut back by 0 bases and J by 2 bases. The CDR3 sequence: CASSLADWTGHGNTEAFF. CDR3 DNA sequence: TGTGCCAGCAGCTTAGCGGATTGGACAGGGCACGGAAACACTGAAGCTTTCTTT.